This section outlines one T cell receptor beta chain sequence together with its context. The data originate from a study of cytotoxic CD8 clonotypes in ibrutinib-treated CLL. Profiled with immunoSEQ multiplex PCR; TCRdb holds only in-frame clones, not every one. This table has roughly 220,000 clones, just over 70% appearing once. The germline V and J ends were trimmed by 2 bases and 2 bases, with 12 bases remaining between them. Germline lookup yields CDR1 GTSNPN and CDR2 SVGIG (reference sequence). The CDR3 runs 14 residues. This sequence joins TRBV30 and TRBJ1-2; possible D gene TRBD1, 5 bases. Sequencing used PBMCs, obtained after 12 months of ibrutinib treatment. The clonotype was recovered from a human donor with chronic lymphocytic leukemia. The CDR3 DNA sequence: TGTGCCTGGAGTCCCAGGGACGGGAACTATGGCTACACCTTC. It codes for CAWSPRDGNYGYTF.